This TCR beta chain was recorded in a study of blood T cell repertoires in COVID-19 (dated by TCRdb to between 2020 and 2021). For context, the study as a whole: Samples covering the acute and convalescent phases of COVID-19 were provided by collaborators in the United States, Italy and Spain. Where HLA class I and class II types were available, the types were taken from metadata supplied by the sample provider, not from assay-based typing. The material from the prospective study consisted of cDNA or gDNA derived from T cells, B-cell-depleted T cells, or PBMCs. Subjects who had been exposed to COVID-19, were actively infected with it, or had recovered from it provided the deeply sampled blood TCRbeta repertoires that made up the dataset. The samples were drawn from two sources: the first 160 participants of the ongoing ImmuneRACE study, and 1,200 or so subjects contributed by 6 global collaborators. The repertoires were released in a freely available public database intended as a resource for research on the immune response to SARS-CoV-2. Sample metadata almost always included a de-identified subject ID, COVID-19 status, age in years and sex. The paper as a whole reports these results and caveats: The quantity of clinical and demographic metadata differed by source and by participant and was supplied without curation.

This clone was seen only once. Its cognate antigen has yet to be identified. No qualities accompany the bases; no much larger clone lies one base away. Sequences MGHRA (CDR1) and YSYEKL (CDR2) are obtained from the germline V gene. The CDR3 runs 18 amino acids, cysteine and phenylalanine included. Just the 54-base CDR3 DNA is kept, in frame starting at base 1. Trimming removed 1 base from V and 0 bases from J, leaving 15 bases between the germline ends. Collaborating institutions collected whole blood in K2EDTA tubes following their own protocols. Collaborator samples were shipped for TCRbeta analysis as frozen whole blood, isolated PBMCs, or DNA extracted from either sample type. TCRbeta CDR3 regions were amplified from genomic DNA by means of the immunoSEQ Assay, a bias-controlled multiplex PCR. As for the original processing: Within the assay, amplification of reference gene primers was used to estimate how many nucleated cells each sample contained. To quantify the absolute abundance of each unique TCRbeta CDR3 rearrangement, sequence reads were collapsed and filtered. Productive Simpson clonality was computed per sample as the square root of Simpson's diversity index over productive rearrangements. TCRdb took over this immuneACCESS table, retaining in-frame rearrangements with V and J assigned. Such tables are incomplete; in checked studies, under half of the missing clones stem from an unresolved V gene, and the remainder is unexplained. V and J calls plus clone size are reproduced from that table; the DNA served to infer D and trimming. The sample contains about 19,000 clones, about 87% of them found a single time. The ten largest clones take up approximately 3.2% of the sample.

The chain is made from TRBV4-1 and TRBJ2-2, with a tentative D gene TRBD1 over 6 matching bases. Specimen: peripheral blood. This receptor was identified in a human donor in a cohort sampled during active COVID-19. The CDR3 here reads CASSQVPHRAANTGELFF. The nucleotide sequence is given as TGCGCCAGCAGCCAAGTTCCACACAGGGCCGCGAACACCGGGGAGCTGTTTTTT.